The 18 T cell receptor beta chains reported below all come from one sample, sequenced in a study of vaccination and CD4 T cells after COVID-19. Treatment: approximately 11-day PBMC culture with coronavirus spike peptide pools or control peptides (ViraFEST assay). Oncomine TCR Beta short-read sequencing was applied to DNA from cultured CD4+ T cells. TCRdb reprocessed the PCR reads with MiXCR, giving one entry per CDR3 protein. Counted here are 28,000 or so distinct CDR3 sequences, around three fifths occurring once; the ten biggest clones make up over 4.5%. These receptors lack a known antigen. Sequencing used CD4+ T cells from blood, cultured in vitro. All receptors derive from a human donor who had recovered from COVID-19.

V gene TRBV20-1 combines with J gene TRBJ1-5; no clear D. The V gene's germline CDR1 is DFQATT and CDR2 SNEGSKA (reference sequence). Trimming took 3 bases from V and 0 from J, leaving 12 bases between them. The CDR3 is 15 residues long. The DNA for the CDR3 is TGCAGTGCTAGGAGGGAGAGTTATAGCAATCAGCCCCAGCATTTT. Its protein is CSARRESYSNQPQHF.

The chain is built from TRBV28 and TRBJ1-3; a possible D gene is TRBD1 (5 bases). The V gene's germline CDR1 is MDHEN and CDR2 SYDVKM. Trimming pared 7 bases from V and 5 bases from J, leaving 18 bases between. This CDR3 contains 15 residues. The CDR3 bases are TGTGCCAGCACCCCACTAAGGGGCGGGAGAAACACCATATATTTT. Its protein product is CASTPLRGGRNTIYF.

V is TRBV19 and J is TRBJ2-6, with D uncertain. The CDR3 is 15 amino acids. The germline V gene encodes CDR1 LNHDA and CDR2 SQIVND (reference sequence). Trimming stripped 3 bases from V and 1 base from J, with 7 bases between. CDR3 in amino acids: CASSITYSGANVLTF. CDR3 coding DNA: TGTGCCAGTAGTATTACTTATTCTGGGGCCAACGTCCTGACTTTC.

The V and J genes are TRBV20-1 and TRBJ2-3; 14 bases align to TRBD2. Germline V lookup: CDR1 DFQATT, CDR2 SNEGSKA (reference sequence). The CDR3 spans 18 residues. V lost 1 base and J lost 2; bases outside the gene matches: 8. The CDR3 bases are TGCAGTGCTAGAGCTTGGACTAGCGGGAGGATATTCACAGATACGCAGTATTTT. Amino acids: CSARAWTSGRIFTDTQYF.

The CDR3 region is CATQTGPDTGELFF. Here the CDR3 DNA reads TGTGCCACCCAGACAGGGCCCGACACCGGGGAGCTGTTTTTT. The J gene is TRBJ2-2, the V gene TRBV7-3, with TRBD1 matching 7 bases. In germline, CDR1 is SGHTA, CDR2 FQGTGA. V lost 10 bases and J lost 3; bases outside the gene matches: 8. The CDR3 sequence is 14 residues long.

This clonotype occurred a few times. V gene TRBV6-5 combines with J gene TRBJ1-1, with TRBD1 matching 8 bases. CDR3 length: 14 residues. Germline CDR1 MNHEY, CDR2 SVGAGI. J gave up 7 bases and V 4 bases, and 8 bases lay outside the gene matches. CDR3 sequence (DNA): TGTGCCAGCAGTTTCCGGACAGGGTTGGGTGAAGCTTTCTTT. This encodes CASSFRTGLGEAFF.

The chain is built from TRBV28 and TRBJ1-2; D unclear. The CDR3 runs to 13 residues. The germline V gene encodes CDR1 MDHEN and CDR2 SYDVKM. V lost 7 bases and J 4 bases, leaving 13 bases between the germline ends. CDR3 nucleotide sequence: TGTGCCAGCAACTACAAGGGTGGCTATGGCTACACCTTC. It encodes CASNYKGGYGYTF.

The V gene is TRBV28, the J gene TRBJ1-4; D remains ambiguous. There are 14 residues in the CDR3. CDR1 is MDHEN and CDR2 is SYDVKM in the germline V gene. V lost 6 bases and J lost 4, with 12 bases in between. This CDR3 reads CASRVGRLNEKLFF. The DNA for the CDR3 is TGTGCCAGCAGGGTAGGACGGCTTAATGAAAAACTGTTTTTT.

This chain connects TRBV12-3 or TRBV12-4 to TRBJ1-1; D is perhaps TRBD1 (5 bases). This CDR3 has 14 amino acids. V was trimmed by 5 bases and J by 5 bases, leaving 15 bases between them. The CDR3 DNA is TGTGCCAGCAGTCACTCCAGGGCCAGGACTGAAGCTTTCTTT. Translating it yields CASSHSRARTEAFF.

This chain's CDR3 is CASSLDGAGGVTDTQYF. The CDR3 DNA reads TGTGCCAGCAGCTTAGATGGAGCGGGAGGGGTCACAGATACGCAGTATTTT. The chain links TRBV7-2 to TRBJ2-3, with TRBD2 identical over 10 bases. J was trimmed by 2 bases and V by 1 base; bases with no gene match: 6. The CDR3 sequence is 17 residues long. Germline CDR1 and CDR2: SGHTA and FQGNSA.

This clonotype showed up just a few times. This sequence joins TRBV7-9 and TRBJ1-1; weak D call: TRBD1 (5 bases). Trimming shortened V by 4 bases and J by 4 bases, and 19 bases separated the two germline ends. Germline-derived CDR1 and CDR2 are SEHNR and FQNEAQ (reference sequence). The length of the CDR3 is 16 residues. As DNA, the CDR3 is TGTGCCAGCAGCTCACTAAGGGGAGCTCGGGGCACTGAAGCTTTCTTT. It is translated as CASSSLRGARGTEAFF. The full variable domain, its missing parts supplied by reference TRBV7-9 and TRBJ1-1, is DTGVSQNPRHKITKRGQNVTFRCDPISEHNRLYWYRQTLGQGPEFLTYFQNEAQLEKSRLLSDRFSAERPKGSFSTLEIQRTEQGDSAMYLCASSSLRGARGTEAFFGQGTRLTVV.

V and J are TRBV7-2 and TRBJ2-7; 7 bases are a match to TRBD1. Trimming took 3 bases from V and 9 from J; bases not matched to a gene: 5. The CDR3 is 12 amino acids. From germline, CDR1 is SGHTA and CDR2 FQGNSA. The CDR3 protein is CASSFTQGVQYF. DNA for the CDR3: TGTGCCAGCAGCTTTACTCAGGGGGTGCAGTACTTC.

This chain connects TRBV20-1 to TRBJ2-3; possible D gene TRBD2, 6 bases. Germline V lookup: CDR1 DFQATT, CDR2 SNEGSKA (reference sequence). The CDR3 runs 13 residues. The V end was cut by 6 bases, the J end by 2 bases, with 12 bases between. The CDR3 sequence is CSATGLFTDTQYF. CDR3 nucleotide sequence: TGCAGTGCCACGGGACTCTTCACAGATACGCAGTATTTT.

The rearrangement joins TRBV20-1 to TRBJ2-7; 11 nucleotides match TRBD1. CDR3 size: 13 residues. Germline trimming cut 2 bases from V and 9 bases from J; bases unmatched to any gene: 6. Germline CDR1 DFQATT, CDR2 SNEGSKA (reference sequence). This CDR3 is CSARIGQGAAQYF. The DNA of the CDR3 is TGCAGTGCTAGAATAGGACAGGGGGCAGCGCAGTACTTC.

This chain joins TRBV20-1 and TRBJ1-5; possibly TRBD1 for D (6 bases). The CDR3 sequence is 11 residues long. Germline CDR1 and CDR2: DFQATT and SNEGSKA (reference sequence). Trimming cost V 3 bases and J 8 bases, with 8 bases left between them. The CDR3 bases are TGCAGTGCTAGGAAGGGGGAGCCCCAGCATTTT. It yields the protein CSARKGEPQHF.

V usage is TRBV11-3 and J usage is TRBJ2-1; D is unresolved. Germline V CDR1 and CDR2: SGHNT, YENEEA. Deletions cut 1 base from V and 10 bases from J, with 11 bases between. The CDR3 covers 13 residues. CDR3 DNA: TGTGCCAGCAGCTTAGTCGATTCGGGCGAGCAGTTCTTC. Encoded protein: CASSLVDSGEQFF.

The chain employs TRBV20-1 and TRBJ1-6; the match to TRBD1 covers 9 bases. Trimming took 5 bases from V and 7 from J; bases not matched to a gene: 9. Germline CDR1 and CDR2: DFQATT and SNEGSKA (reference sequence). CDR3 size: 15 residues. CDR3 in amino acids: CSAGRQGGGNSPLHF. In DNA form, the CDR3 reads TGCAGTGCTGGGAGACAGGGGGGTGGGAATTCACCCCTCCACTTT.

The CDR3: CASSWASGNYEQYF. The DNA for the CDR3 is TGTGCCAGCTCCTGGGCTAGCGGTAACTACGAGCAGTACTTC. The V gene is TRBV7-3, the J gene TRBJ2-7, with 7 bases matching TRBD2. Germline lookup yields CDR1 SGHTA and CDR2 FQGTGA. Unmatched junction bases numbered 10, after V lost 8 bases and J lost 3 bases. This CDR3 comprises 14 residues.